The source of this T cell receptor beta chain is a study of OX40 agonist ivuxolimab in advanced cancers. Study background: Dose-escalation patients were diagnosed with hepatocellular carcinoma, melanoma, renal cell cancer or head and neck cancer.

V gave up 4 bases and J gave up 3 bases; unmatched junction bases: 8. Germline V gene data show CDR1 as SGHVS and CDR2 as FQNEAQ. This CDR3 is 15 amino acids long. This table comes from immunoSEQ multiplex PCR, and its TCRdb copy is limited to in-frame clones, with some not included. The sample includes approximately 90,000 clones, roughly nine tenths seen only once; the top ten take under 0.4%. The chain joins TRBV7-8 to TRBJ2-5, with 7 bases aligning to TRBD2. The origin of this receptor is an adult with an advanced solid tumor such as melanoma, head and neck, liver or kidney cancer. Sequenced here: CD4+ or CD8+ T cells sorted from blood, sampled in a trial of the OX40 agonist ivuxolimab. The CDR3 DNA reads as TGTGCCAGCAGCTCGCCGGGCGGGGGTAAAGAGACCCAGTACTTC. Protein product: CASSSPGGGKETQYF. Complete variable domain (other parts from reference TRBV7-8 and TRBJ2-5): GAGVSQSPRYKVAKRGQDVALRCDPISGHVSLFWYQQALGQGPEFLTYFQNEAQLDKSGLPSDRFFAERPEGSVSTLKIQRTQQEDSAVYLCASSSPGGGKETQYFGPGTRLLVL.